The clone carrying this TCR beta chain was observed at least ten times. This entry belongs to a study of T cell repertoires in cytomegalovirus infection. MiXCR, applied by TCRdb to the reads, yields one record per CDR3 protein. This table has almost 550,000 distinct CDR3 sequences, 16% appearing once. Germline V CDR1 and CDR2: SEHNR, FQNEAQ (reference sequence). The CDR3 loop spans 15 amino acids. V lost 5 bases, J lost 3 bases, and 6 bases stayed unmatched. Sequenced: CD8+ T cells from PBMCs. This receptor was obtained from a human donor in good health (CMV status not recorded). Some clones in this sample may be carry-over from other donors' samples. This sequence joins TRBV7-9 and TRBJ2-3; 9 bases are shared with TRBD2. CDR3 nucleotides: TGTGCCAGCAGCCTCGGCGGGAGGGGGACAGATACGCAGTATTTT. Amino acid sequence: CASSLGGRGTDTQYF.